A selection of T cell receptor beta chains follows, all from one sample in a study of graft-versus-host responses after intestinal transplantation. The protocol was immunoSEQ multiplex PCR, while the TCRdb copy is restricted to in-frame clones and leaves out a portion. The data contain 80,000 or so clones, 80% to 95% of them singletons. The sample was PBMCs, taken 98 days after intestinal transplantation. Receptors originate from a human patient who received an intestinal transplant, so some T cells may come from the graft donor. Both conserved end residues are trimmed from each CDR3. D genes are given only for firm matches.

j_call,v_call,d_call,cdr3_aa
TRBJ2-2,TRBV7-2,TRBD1,ASSPRQGSTGELF
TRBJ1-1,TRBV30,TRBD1,AWDRGQGNTEAF
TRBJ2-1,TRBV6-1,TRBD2,ASSEELGEGSYNEQF
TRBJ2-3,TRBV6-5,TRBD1,ASSGTGGTDTQY
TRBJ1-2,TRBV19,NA,ASLRGRHYGYT
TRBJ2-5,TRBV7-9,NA,ASSPGGTRQETQY
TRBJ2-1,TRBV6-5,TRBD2,ASRPDRGGVNEQF
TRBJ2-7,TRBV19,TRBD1,ASSSSGTGGLRHSYEQY
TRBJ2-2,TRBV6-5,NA,ASNPTGRTGELF
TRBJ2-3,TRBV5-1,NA,ASSFTDTQY
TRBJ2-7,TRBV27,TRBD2,ASSGGFGTSSYEQY
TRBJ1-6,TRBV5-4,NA,ASSLGGIGNNSPLH
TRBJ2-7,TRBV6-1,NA,ASSKEVRVFTYEQY
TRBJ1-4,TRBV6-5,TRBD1,ASSYSPWGQNEKLF
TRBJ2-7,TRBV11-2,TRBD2,ASSQELAGGYEQY
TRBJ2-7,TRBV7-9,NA,ASSFWSYEQY
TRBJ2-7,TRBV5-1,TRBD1,ASSLQGQGARYEQY
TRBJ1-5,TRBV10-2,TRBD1,ASTRTGESNQPQH
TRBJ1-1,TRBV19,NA,ASSQLGQGTEAF
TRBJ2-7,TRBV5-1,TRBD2,ASSFQSGGAFYEQY
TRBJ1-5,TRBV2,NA,AAQSGINQPQH
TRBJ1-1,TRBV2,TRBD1,ASNESPGQANTEAF
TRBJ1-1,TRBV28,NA,ASSFRENTEAF
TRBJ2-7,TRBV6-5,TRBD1,ASSFGQGWSYEQY
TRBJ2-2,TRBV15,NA,ATSATGELF
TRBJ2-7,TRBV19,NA,ASSIDHQGRYEQY
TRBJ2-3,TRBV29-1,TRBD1,SVVPPHRGLTDTQY
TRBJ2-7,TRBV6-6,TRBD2,ASSYVGLAGPGEQY
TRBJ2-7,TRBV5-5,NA,ASSLIADHYEQY
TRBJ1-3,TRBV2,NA,ARWAPSGNTIY
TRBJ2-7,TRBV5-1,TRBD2,ASSLTSGYEQY
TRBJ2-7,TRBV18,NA,ASSLSGEVDEQY
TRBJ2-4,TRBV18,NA,ASSSSGWKPKNIQY
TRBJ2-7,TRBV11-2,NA,ASSLLSGQPYEQY
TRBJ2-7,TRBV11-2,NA,ASSLDLTYEQY
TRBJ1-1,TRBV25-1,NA,ASSKGPWNTEAF
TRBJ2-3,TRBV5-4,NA,ASSSPGRTDTQY
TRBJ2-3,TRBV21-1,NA,ASSKYMGGAGIPHITDTQY
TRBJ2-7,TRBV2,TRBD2,ASSESGGSPTYEQY
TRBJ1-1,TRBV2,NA,ASSYTYLNTEAF
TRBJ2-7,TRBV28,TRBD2,ASSLPGLAGGTSYEQY
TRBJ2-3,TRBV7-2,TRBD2,ASSLEAWLAGTTDTQY
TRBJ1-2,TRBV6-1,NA,ASRESLYGYT
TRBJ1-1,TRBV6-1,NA,ASKEGLNTEAF
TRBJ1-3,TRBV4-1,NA,ASSRFLWGGGNTIY
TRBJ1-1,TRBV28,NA,ASKELMNTEAF
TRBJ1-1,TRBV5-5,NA,ASSLTVNTEAF
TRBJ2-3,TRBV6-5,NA,ASSLGGRGTDTQY
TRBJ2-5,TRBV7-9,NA,ASSRTGFKETQY
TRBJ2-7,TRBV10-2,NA,ASSPTDITSYEQY
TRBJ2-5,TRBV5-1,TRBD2,ASSLVASGVSRETQY
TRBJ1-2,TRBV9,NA,ASSVGDYGYT
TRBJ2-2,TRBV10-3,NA,AISALGTGELF
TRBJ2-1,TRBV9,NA,ASSGASEKVNEQF